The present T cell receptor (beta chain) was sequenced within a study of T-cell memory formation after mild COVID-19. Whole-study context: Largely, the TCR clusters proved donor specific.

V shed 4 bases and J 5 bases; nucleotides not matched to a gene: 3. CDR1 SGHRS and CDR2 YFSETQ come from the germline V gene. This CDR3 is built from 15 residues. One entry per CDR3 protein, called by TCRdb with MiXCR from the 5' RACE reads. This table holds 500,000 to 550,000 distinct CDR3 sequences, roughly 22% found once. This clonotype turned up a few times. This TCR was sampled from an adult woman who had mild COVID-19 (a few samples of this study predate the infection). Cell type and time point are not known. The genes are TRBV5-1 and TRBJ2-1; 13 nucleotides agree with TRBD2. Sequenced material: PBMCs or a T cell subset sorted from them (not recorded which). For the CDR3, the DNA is TGCGCCAGCAGCACGGGACTAGCGGGAAACAATGAGCAGTTCTTC. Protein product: CASSTGLAGNNEQFF.